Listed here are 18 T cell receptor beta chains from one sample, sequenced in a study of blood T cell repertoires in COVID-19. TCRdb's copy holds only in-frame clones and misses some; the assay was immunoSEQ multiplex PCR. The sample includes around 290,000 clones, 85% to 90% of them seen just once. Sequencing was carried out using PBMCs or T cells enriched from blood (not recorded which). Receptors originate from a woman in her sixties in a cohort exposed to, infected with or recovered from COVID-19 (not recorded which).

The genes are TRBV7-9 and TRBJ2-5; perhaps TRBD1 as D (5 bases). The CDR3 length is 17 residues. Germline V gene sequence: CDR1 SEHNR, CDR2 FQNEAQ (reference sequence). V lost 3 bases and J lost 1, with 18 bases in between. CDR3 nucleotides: TGTGCCAGCAGCTTGGCAGGATTTCAGACAGCCCAAGAGACCCAGTACTTC. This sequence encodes CASSLAGFQTAQETQYF.

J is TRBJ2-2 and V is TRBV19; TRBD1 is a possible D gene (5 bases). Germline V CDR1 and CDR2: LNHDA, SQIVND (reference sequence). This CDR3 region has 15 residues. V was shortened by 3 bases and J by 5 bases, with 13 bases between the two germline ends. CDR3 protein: CASSMTVTMTGELFF. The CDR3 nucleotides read TGTGCCAGTAGTATGACAGTCACAATGACCGGGGAGCTGTTTTTT.

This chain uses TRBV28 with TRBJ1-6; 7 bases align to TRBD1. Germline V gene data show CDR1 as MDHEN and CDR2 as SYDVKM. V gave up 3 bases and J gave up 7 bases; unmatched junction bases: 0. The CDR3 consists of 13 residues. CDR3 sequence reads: CASSFRGNSPLHF. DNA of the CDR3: TGTGCCAGCAGTTTCAGGGGGAATTCACCCCTCCACTTT.

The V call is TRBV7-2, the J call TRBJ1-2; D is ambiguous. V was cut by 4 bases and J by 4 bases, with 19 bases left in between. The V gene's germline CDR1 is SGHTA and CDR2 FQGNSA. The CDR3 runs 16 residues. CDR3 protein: CASSSTVPGRVYGYTF. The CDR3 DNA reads TGTGCCAGCAGCTCAACCGTCCCGGGTCGCGTCTATGGCTACACCTTC. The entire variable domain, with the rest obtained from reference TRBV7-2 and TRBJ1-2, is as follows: GAGVSQSPSNKVTEKGKDVELRCDPISGHTALYWYRQSLGQGLEFLIYFQGNSAPDKSGLPSDRFSAERTGGSVSTLTIQRTQQEDSAVYLCASSSTVPGRVYGYTFGSGTRLTVV.

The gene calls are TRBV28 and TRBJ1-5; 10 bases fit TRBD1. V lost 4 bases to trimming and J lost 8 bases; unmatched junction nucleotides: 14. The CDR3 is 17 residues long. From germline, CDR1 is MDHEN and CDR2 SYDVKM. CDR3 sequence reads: CASSYPTTDRGVEPQHF. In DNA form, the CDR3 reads TGTGCCAGCAGTTACCCCACCACGGACAGGGGGGTTGAGCCCCAGCATTTT.

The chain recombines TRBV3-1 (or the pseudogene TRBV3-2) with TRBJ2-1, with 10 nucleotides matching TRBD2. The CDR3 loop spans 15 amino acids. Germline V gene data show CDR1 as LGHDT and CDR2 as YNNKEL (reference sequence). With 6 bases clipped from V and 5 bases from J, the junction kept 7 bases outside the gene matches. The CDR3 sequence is CASRPRLAGNNEQFF. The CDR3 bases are TGTGCCAGCAGACCTAGACTAGCGGGCAACAATGAGCAGTTCTTC.

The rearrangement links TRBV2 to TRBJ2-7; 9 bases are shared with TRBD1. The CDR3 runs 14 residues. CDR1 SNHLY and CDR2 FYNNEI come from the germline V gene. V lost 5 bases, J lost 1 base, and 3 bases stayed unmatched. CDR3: CASSHRGLSYEQYF. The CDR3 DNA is TGTGCCAGCAGTCACAGGGGGCTGTCCTACGAGCAGTACTTC.

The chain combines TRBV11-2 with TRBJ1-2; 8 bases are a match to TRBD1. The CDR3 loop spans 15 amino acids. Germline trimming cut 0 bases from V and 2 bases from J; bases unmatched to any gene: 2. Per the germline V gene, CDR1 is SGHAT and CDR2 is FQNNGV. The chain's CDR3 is CASSLEYRGNYGYTF. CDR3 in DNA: TGTGCCAGCAGCTTAGAATACAGGGGGAACTATGGCTACACCTTC. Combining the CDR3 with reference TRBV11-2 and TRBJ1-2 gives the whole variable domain EAGVAQSPRYKIIEKRQSVAFWCNPISGHATLYWYQQILGQGPKLLIQFQNNGVVDDSQLPKDRFSAERLKGVDSTLKIQPAKLEDSAVYLCASSLEYRGNYGYTFGSGTRLTVV.

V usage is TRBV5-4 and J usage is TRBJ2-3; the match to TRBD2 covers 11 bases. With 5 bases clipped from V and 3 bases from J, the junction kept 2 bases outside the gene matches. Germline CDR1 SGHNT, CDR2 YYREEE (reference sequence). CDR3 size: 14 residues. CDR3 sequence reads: CASRTSGTTDTQYF. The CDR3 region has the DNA TGTGCCAGCAGGACTAGCGGGACGACAGATACGCAGTATTTT.

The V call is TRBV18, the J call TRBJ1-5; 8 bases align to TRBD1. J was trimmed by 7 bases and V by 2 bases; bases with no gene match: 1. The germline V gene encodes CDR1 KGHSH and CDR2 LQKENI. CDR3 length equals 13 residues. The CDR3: CASSPTGGQPQHF. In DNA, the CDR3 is TGTGCCAGCTCACCAACAGGGGGGCAGCCCCAGCATTTT.

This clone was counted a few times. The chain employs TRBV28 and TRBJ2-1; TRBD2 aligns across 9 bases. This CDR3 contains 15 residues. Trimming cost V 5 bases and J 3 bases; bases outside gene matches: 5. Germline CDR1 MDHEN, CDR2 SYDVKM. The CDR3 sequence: CASSGIAGVYNEQFF. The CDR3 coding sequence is TGTGCCAGCAGTGGTATAGCGGGAGTCTACAATGAGCAGTTCTTC.

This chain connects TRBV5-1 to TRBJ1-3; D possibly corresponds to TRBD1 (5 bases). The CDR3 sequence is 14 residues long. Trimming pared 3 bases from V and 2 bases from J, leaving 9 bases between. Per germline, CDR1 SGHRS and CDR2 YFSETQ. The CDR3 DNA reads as TGCGCCAGCAGCTCTGACAGTCCTGGAAACACCATATATTTT. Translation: CASSSDSPGNTIYF.

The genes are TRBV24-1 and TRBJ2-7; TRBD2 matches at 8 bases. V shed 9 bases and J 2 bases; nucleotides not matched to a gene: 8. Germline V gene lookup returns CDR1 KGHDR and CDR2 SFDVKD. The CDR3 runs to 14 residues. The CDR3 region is CATPRVAGTYEQYF. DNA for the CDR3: TGTGCCACCCCTCGGGTAGCGGGAACCTACGAGCAGTACTTC.

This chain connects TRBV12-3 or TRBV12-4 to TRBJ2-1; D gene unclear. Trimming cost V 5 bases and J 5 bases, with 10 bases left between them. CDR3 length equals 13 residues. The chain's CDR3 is CASSQGGHNEQFF. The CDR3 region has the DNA TGTGCCAGCAGTCAAGGCGGCCACAATGAGCAGTTCTTC.

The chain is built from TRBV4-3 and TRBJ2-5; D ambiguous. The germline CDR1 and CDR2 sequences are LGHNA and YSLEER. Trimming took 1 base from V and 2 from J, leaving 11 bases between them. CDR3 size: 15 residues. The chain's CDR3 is CASSQVSQPQETQYF. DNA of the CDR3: TGCGCCAGCAGCCAAGTTTCACAGCCACAAGAGACCCAGTACTTC.

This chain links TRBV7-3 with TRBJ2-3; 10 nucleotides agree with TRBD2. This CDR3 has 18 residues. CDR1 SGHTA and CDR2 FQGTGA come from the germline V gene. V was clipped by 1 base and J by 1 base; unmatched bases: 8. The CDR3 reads CASSLRASGRRGTDTQYF. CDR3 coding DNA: TGTGCCAGCAGCTTAAGGGCTAGCGGGAGACGGGGCACAGATACGCAGTATTTT. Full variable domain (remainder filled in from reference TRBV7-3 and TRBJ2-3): GAGVSQTPSNKVTEKGKYVELRCDPISGHTALYWYRQSLGQGPEFLIYFQGTGAADDSGLPNDRFFAVRPEGSVSTLKIQRTERGDSAVYLCASSLRASGRRGTDTQYFGPGTRLTVL.

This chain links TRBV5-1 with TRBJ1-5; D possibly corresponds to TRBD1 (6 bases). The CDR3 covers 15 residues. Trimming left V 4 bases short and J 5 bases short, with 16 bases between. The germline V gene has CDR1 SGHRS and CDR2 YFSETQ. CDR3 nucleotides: TGCGCCAGCAGCCTTACAGGGAGAGGGGATCAGCCCCAGCATTTT. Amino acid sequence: CASSLTGRGDQPQHF. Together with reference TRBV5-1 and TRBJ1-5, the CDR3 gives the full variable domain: KAGVTQTPRYLIKTRGQQVTLSCSPISGHRSVSWYQQTPGQGLQFLFEYFSETQRNKGNFPGRFSGRQFSNSRSEMNVSTLELGDSALYLCASSLTGRGDQPQHFGDGTRLSIL.

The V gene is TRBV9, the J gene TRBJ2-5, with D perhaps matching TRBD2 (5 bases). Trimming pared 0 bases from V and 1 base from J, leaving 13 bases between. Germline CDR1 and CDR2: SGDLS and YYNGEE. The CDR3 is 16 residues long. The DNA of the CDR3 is TGTGCCAGCAGCGTAGACCCCATAGCGAGCCAAGAGACCCAGTACTTC. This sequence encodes CASSVDPIASQETQYF.